The T cell receptor beta chain under discussion was sequenced for a study of graft-versus-host responses after intestinal transplantation. Overall study results and limits: Investigators detected GvH clones in recipient marrow, with some emerging earlier in ileum or blood.

The data were produced by immunoSEQ multiplex PCR, yet TCRdb's version contains in-frame clones alone and is incomplete. The sample has about 120,000 clones, 75% to 95% seen once. This CDR3 spans 16 amino acids. The germline V gene has CDR1 PRHDT and CDR2 FYEKMQ (reference sequence). V was trimmed by 5 bases and J by 4 bases, leaving 18 bases between them. Note on this clone: Its cognate antigen is unknown.

The sample in question was unstimulated CD4+ T cells sorted from spleen or lymph node cells, obtained before intestinal transplant. The TCR originated in a human donor who received an intestinal transplant. The chain links TRBV13 to TRBJ1-3, with a tentative D call TRBD1 (6 bases). CDR3 bases: TGTGCCAGCAGCCCATTACAGGGATCTCCGGGAAACACCATATATTTT. Its protein product is CASSPLQGSPGNTIYF.